This TCR beta chain was identified during a study of T-cell memory formation after mild COVID-19. Study-wide background: Largely donor-specific sequence clusters came from a couple of donors.

V lost 4 bases and J lost 5, with 15 bases in between. The CDR3 length is 15 residues. CDR1 SGHTA and CDR2 FQGNSA come from the germline V gene. This clonotype was picked up a small number of times. Its antigen is not identified. The study, taken as a whole, reports: Later expanders leaned CD4+, whereas day 15 to 85 contracting clones were balanced CD4/CD8. Some responding clones appeared in pre-infection memory, suggesting cross-reactive memory joined.

With constant-segment primers, 5'RACE yielded cDNA libraries of TCR alpha and TCR beta that carried sample barcodes and UMIs. Via MiXCR, TCRdb re-called the 5' RACE reads, giving one row per CDR3 protein. The data contain around 340,000 distinct CDR3 sequences, around an eighth of them singletons. The TCR comes from a man aged 18 to 29 who had mild COVID-19 (a few samples of this study predate the infection). Cell type and time point are not known. Sequenced input: PBMCs or a T cell subset sorted from them (not recorded which). This chain connects TRBV7-2 to TRBJ2-1; D may be TRBD2 (5 bases). The CDR3 DNA reads TGTGCCAGCAGCTCACTAATCATCGGGGACAATGAGCAGTTCTTC. Translating it yields CASSSLIIGDNEQFF.